Sequencing of this TCR beta chain was carried out in a study of blood T cell repertoires in COVID-19. How the authors handled the data: Reference gene primer amplification yielded estimated nucleated cell counts. Some clones are missing from TCRdb's copy, which holds only in-frame ones; the method was immunoSEQ multiplex PCR. Clonal size and the V and J genes are those of that table, whereas D and trimming came from the DNA. The top ten clones hold approximately 1.3% of a sample with roughly 400,000 clones, around nine tenths of them seen once. CDR3 size: 18 residues. V lost 2 bases and J 0 bases, leaving 14 bases between the germline ends. Germline CDR1 is SGHTA and CDR2 is FQGNSA. Participant age was roughly 18 to 89 years, and participants resided in about 25 US areas. Researchers sorted participants into cohorts using their self-reported clinical history.

The chain joins TRBV7-2 to TRBJ2-6; no clear D. The clonotype originates from a woman aged 18-29 years who had been exposed to COVID-19. Sequencing was carried out using PBMCs or T cells enriched from blood (not recorded which). The CDR3 nucleotides read TGTGCCAGCAGCTTATCGTACCTGACAACCTCTGGGGCCAACGTCCTGACTTTC. Amino acid sequence: CASSLSYLTTSGANVLTF.